This T cell receptor (beta chain) comes out of a study of blood T cells in healthy people across ages. Findings and limits, study-wide: Percentage of naive T cells showed a strong correlation with TCR beta diversity. Roughly linear declines in TCR beta diversity per million T cells occurred with age.

The authors ran a second PCR of about 7 to 11 cycles using a sample-barcoded 5' primer and a J-beta primer mix. Every sample returned 2.5 million or more CDR3-containing paired-end reads. Each CDR3 protein is one row after TCRdb ran MiXCR on the 5' RACE reads. In the table there are 1.5 million to 2 million distinct CDR3 sequences, 40% to 55% of which are singletons. Germline values: CDR1 LGHDT, CDR2 YNNKEL (reference sequence). CDR3 length: 14 residues. V lost 2 bases to trimming and J lost 4 bases, with 11 bases between them. This clonotype came up a few times. Its antigen is not identified. The specimen was blood. The clonotype originates from a woman aged 40 to 49 in good health. This chain connects TRBV3-1 to TRBJ1-1; D is unresolved. CDR3 bases: TGTGCCAGCAGCCAACCCCACAAGGGCACTGAAGCTTTCTTT. The encoded protein is CASSQPHKGTEAFF.